This T cell receptor (beta chain) came from a study of cytomegalovirus exposure and HLA in healthy donors listed by TCRdb under 2017. Context from the whole study: According to an earlier analysis of 587 of the donors, some 170 million T cells yielded over 100 million unique TCR beta sequences and 276 Gb of sequence data. An early release that covered about 640 HLA-typed donors contained approximately 300 gigabases of sequencing data and roughly 84 million unique TCR sequences. Of the approximately 400 genotyped donors, roughly 85% fell in the genetic ancestry cluster associated with self-reported Caucasian donors. The study aimed to test whether cataloging public T cell receptors could reveal signatures of past pathogen exposure. Using immunosequencing, the study profiled T cell repertoires from about 650 subjects and related those repertoires to cytomegalovirus serostatus. Along with the 666-subject first cohort, a separate validation cohort of over 90 different subjects was used. High-throughput TCR immunosequencing, statistical association of individual TCRs with disease status, and machine learning were combined to predict cytomegalovirus infection status. In a later analysis, previously published TCR beta repertoires from roughly 710 donors were re-analyzed and high-resolution HLA genotyping was added so that TCR occurrence patterns could be studied. Rather than drawing on any new phenotypic data, the later analysis identified candidate immune exposures from TCR beta sequences and the way those sequences occurred across donors. An earlier analysis of around 580 of the donors used high-throughput TCR beta sequencing to judge whether each TCR beta V gene segment behaved as functional or pseudogenic. Donor age, sex, ethnicity and CMV serostatus were collected together with the repertoire data. A later genetic analysis used genome-wide SNP genotypes for about 60% of the roughly 700 donors, treating that subset as a discovery cohort. All discovery cohort repertoires had been generated on a single sequencing platform. HLA typing included class I and class II loci at four-digit resolution. Typing coverage varied by locus: roughly 620-630 donors for A, B, C, DRB1 and DQB1; approximately 520 for DQA1; approximately 610 for DPA1; around 450 for DPB1. About five DR-DQ haplotypes were handled as single units for association and clustering, since linkage in the cohort was strong. Among some 410 genotyped donors of the cohort, an average of roughly 230,000 unique TCR beta nucleotide sequences was sequenced per donor, of which 15% to 20% were non-productive.

Overall results and qualifications from the work: At a false discovery rate of 0.05, a later analysis linked some 18,000 TCR beta sequences to specific HLA alleles. In vitro tests confirmed that a few of the cytomegalovirus-associated TCR beta chains recognize cytomegalovirus antigens. In a later analysis, the rate of TCR association differed among HLA loci, with DRB1 alleles having the most associated TCRs and HLA-C alleles having the fewest. A later analysis found that most CMV-associated TCR beta chains appeared HLA-restricted, with HLA associations seemingly driven largely by CMV exposure. The study listed 150 to 200 TCR beta chains as associated with cytomegalovirus. Correlated functional status among segregating V segments might reflect linkage disequilibrium, but an unknown experimental factor could not be ruled out. Broadly in line with IMGT annotations, most TCR beta V segments showed up in productive rearrangements about 90% or about 30% of the time in an earlier analysis of under 700 of the donors. Compared with equally common non-associated chains, HLA-associated TCR beta chains in a later analysis were more clonally expanded and had lower generation probabilities. A further reported finding was that TCR beta sequences accurately predicted the HLA-A and HLA-B alleles for most subjects in the first cohort. CMV serostatus was the only immune exposure information available for the cohort. The authors suggested that the approach could potentially be generalized to other disease states and immunological phenotypes. V-gene and J-gene trimming of TCR beta chains was associated with a missense DCLRE1C variant in a later genetic analysis, and the association was replicated in an independent cohort. A later analysis reported that several top co-occurrence clusters appeared linked to parvovirus B19, influenza, CMV and Epstein-Barr virus. Some IMGT-functional V segments, including TRBV6-2 and TRBV6-3, could not be told apart with the 87-base-pair reads, so those segments were excluded. Most TCR sequences were observed very rarely across donors, whereas some public TCRs were present in many individuals. When HLA alleles, especially DR and DQ, strongly co-occurred, attributing TCR associations to individual alleles was difficult. The sequencing pipeline was judged likely to have produced a cluster of highly shared sequence variants as a technical artifact. In a later genetic analysis, fewer N-insertions in productive TCRs were reported among donors in an Asian-associated ancestry cluster than the roughly 700-donor mean. Sequencing depth was assumed to be roughly uniform across donors in the presence/absence analyses, though that assumption may not hold. Because counts were too low, seventeen rarely observed V segments, including chromosome 9 orphons, were excluded from the earlier analysis of some 540 of the donors. Cytomegalovirus status was reported to be diagnosed by the classifier with high specificity and sensitivity in both the original and validation cohorts. The cohort was sequenced for TCR beta chains only, and without alpha or paired-chain data the features that could be detected were limited. Because HLA typing was missing for some donors at each locus, association tests included only the typed subset.

The cohort consisted of hundreds of healthy bone marrow donors. All cohort members were sampled while nominally healthy, although unrecorded immune exposures were likely present. The donor was CMV seronegative and was included in the group of a few hundred seronegative cohort members. Each donor provided a peripheral blood sample, and peripheral blood mononuclear cells were used for TCR beta sequencing. The Qiagen DNeasy Blood Extraction Kit was used to extract genomic DNA from the blood cell samples. Including cysteine and phenylalanine, the CDR3 has 19 amino acids. Only CDR3 DNA is held: 57 bases, read in frame from base 1. Trimmed from V: 4 bases; trimmed from J: 7 bases; junction bases lacking a gene match: 21. Taken from the germline V gene, the CDR1 and CDR2 loops are SGHRS and YFSETQ. As to this clone: The target of this receptor is not known.

Libraries were built with the immunoSEQ multiplex PCR assay. For the multiplex PCR, a mixture combining 60 forward primers for TCR Vbeta segments and 13 reverse primers for TCR Jbeta segments was used. The CDR3 region of rearranged TCR beta genes was amplified from genomic DNA by a multiplex PCR assay. The amplified TCR beta libraries were sequenced on the Illumina HiSeq System as 87-base-pair reads. On the authors' methods: Across the 700 or so repertoires, a later analysis counted 80 million or so unique TCR beta chains, some 11 million of which were shared by at least two donors. Raw reads were error-corrected and collapsed into unique sequences by a nearest-neighbor algorithm in which closely related sequences were merged to remove PCR and sequencing errors. CDR3 sequences were aligned to IMGT reference sequences to assign V, D and J gene segments. For a sequence to be retained, a match of at least six nucleotides to both a V gene segment and a J gene segment was required. Rearrangements were classified as productive when the CDR3 lacked stop codons and remained in frame with V and J, and all other rearrangements were classified as non-productive. CDR3 was defined according to IMGT convention as the region running from the second conserved V-encoded cysteine to the conserved J-encoded phenylalanine. The earlier analysis of 500 to 750 of the donors excluded any sequence lacking an unambiguous match to a single V gene segment. An earlier analysis of 587 of the donors called V segments functional above 56.7% productive rearrangements and segregating when the between-donor standard deviation exceeded 5%. A statistical classification framework was built for diagnosing cytomegalovirus status from the catalog of TCR beta chain sequences. In a later analysis, V and J genes were assigned by comparing TCR nucleotide sequences against IMGT/GENE-DB human TR gene sequences. A later analysis assigned CDR3 sequences and most-parsimonious VDJ recombination scenarios with the TCRdist pipeline. In a later analysis, each TCR beta chain was defined by its CDR3 amino acid sequence together with its V-gene family, and reads lacking a unique V-gene family were excluded. A later analysis removed 550 to 650 highly shared, low-generation-probability nucleotide sequences to deal with suspected cross-contamination and a sequencing artifact. In a later analysis, a clonal expansion index was calculated for each public chain from normalized within-repertoire ranks of inferred template counts. A later analysis computed generation probabilities with a VDJ recombination model fitted to out-of-frame rearrangements, and checked the results against IGoR. In a later analysis, hypergeometric tests were used to score TCR-TCR, TCR-HLA and TCR-CMV co-occurrence, with a repertoire-size bias correction applied to TCR pairs. In a later analysis, false discovery rates were estimated by permuting HLA or CMV assignments 20 times. In a later analysis, co-occurring TCRs were grouped using DBSCAN, and TCRdist sequence similarity was added for clustering within HLA-allele-positive subsets. For co-occurrence clustering, repertoires with fewer than 30,000 or more than 120,000 public chains were excluded, along with five repertoires with anomalous nucleotide sharing. Entries here come from immuneACCESS through TCRdb and include only in-frame sequences with V and J called. Some clones fail to appear in such tables; in the studies checked, an unresolved V gene covers under half of the shortfall, and the cause of the remainder is unknown. The DNA was the basis for D and trimming; V, J and clone size are from that table. The table of this sample itemizes about 160,000 clones. The ten largest clonotypes hold roughly 2% of the sample.

This chain joins TRBV5-1 to TRBJ1-5; the junction holds 9 bases that match TRBD1. The receptor's source is a young man in good health and CMV-seronegative. Sequences were obtained from PBMCs. The bases are TGCGCCAGCAGCCTACCCGACAGGGGGGGCCTATGGAATAGCCAGCCCCAGCATTTT. Its product reads: CASSLPDRGGLWNSQPQHF.